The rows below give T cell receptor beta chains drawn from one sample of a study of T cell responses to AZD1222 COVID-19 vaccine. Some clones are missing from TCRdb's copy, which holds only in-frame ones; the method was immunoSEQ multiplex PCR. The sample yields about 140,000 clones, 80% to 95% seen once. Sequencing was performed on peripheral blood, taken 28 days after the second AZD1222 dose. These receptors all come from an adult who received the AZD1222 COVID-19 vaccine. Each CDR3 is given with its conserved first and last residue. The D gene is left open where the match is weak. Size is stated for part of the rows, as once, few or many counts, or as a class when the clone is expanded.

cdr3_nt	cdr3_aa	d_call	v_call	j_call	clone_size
TGCGCCAGCAGCTTTACAGGGGGAGGGACTGAAGCTTTCTTT	CASSFTGGGTEAFF	TRBD1	TRBV5-1	TRBJ1-1	once
TGTGCCAGCAGCTTTGGACTAGCGGGTAGGAACGGGGAGCTGTTTTTT	CASSFGLAGRNGELFF	TRBD2	TRBV5-4	TRBJ2-2	once
TGTGCCAGCACCCCGGGGGGGGTCGGGGAGCTGTTTTTT	CASTPGGVGELFF	TRBD2	TRBV7-2	TRBJ2-2	NA
TGTGCCAGCAGCCAAGATGCGGTGAACACTGAAGCTTTCTTT	CASSQDAVNTEAFF	NA	TRBV3-1/TRBV3-2	TRBJ1-1	NA
TGTGCCAGCAGTCGAAGCGAACCCTACAATGAGCAGTTCTTC	CASSRSEPYNEQFF	NA	TRBV27	TRBJ2-1	NA
TGTGCCAGCAGGAGGACAGGGAGCACTGAAGCTTTCTTT	CASRRTGSTEAFF	TRBD1	TRBV7-6	TRBJ1-1	NA
TGTGCCAGCAGCCGACGGGACAGGGGCCAAATGGATACCCAGTACTTC	CASSRRDRGQMDTQYF	TRBD1	TRBV5-4	TRBJ2-5	NA
TGCCCCCAACCTTCGGGCCTTTTCGGCATCAATGAGCAGTTCTTC	CPQPSGLFGINEQFF	NA	TRBV5-1	TRBJ2-1	NA
TGCAGTGCCAAAGAGAGTATTGAAGCTTTCTTT	CSAKESIEAFF	NA	TRBV20-1	TRBJ1-1	NA
TGTGCCAGCAGCCTGTTGGGGCGTAAAGCTAACTATGGCTACACCTTC	CASSLLGRKANYGYTF	NA	TRBV5-6	TRBJ1-2	NA
TGCACCAGCAGCCAAAGGGGACTAGCGGGATGCACCGGGGAGCTGTTTTTT	CTSSQRGLAGCTGELFF	NA	TRBV1	TRBJ2-2	NA
TGTGCCAGCAGCCCCCAGGTAGCGGGAGTAGGTGAGCAGTTCTTC	CASSPQVAGVGEQFF	TRBD2	TRBV9	TRBJ2-1	NA
TGTGCCTGGAGTTACAGGAGCTCCTACGAGCAGTACTTC	CAWSYRSSYEQYF	NA	TRBV30	TRBJ2-7	NA
TGTGCCAGTAGTATAAGGCAGGGAAGCCAGCCCCAGCATTTT	CASSIRQGSQPQHF	NA	TRBV19	TRBJ1-5	NA
TGTGCCAGCAGTTACTCGGGGGCCTACGAGCAGTACTTC	CASSYSGAYEQYF	NA	TRBV6-5	TRBJ2-7	NA
TGCGCCAGCAGCTTGCGTCAGACATATGGCTACACCTTC	CASSLRQTYGYTF	NA	TRBV5-1	TRBJ1-2	NA
TGTGCCAGCAGTTTCGTGGACGAGCAGTACTTC	CASSFVDEQYF	NA	TRBV6-5	TRBJ2-7	NA
TGTGCCAGCAGCTTAGTAACTAGCAGAAACGAGCAGTACTTC	CASSLVTSRNEQYF	NA	TRBV7-9	TRBJ2-7	NA
TGTGCCAGCAGTTACGACAGCGGGAACACTGAAGCTTTCTTT	CASSYDSGNTEAFF	NA	TRBV6-6	TRBJ1-1	NA
TGTGCCAGCAGCCCCTCCGAGCGGGAGTTTCACGAGCAGTACTTC	CASSPSEREFHEQYF	TRBD2	TRBV11-2	TRBJ2-7	NA
TGTGCCAGTAGTCGGGGAAGCGGGAGTTTCACAGATACGCAGTATTTT	CASSRGSGSFTDTQYF	TRBD2	TRBV19	TRBJ2-3	NA
TGCGCCAGCAGCCCGAACTCAGGGAGTTCGGGTGAAAAACTGTTTTTT	CASSPNSGSSGEKLFF	NA	TRBV5-1	TRBJ1-4	NA
TGTGCCAGCAGCCGTAAGGTAACCACGAACACCGGGGAGCTGTTTTTT	CASSRKVTTNTGELFF	NA	TRBV28	TRBJ2-2	NA
TGTGCCAGCAGCTCCAATACAGGGCTGCCCACTGAAGCTTTCTTT	CASSSNTGLPTEAFF	NA	TRBV5-6	TRBJ1-1	NA
TGTGCCAGCAGCCAAGTAAAGAACACTGAAGCTTTCTTT	CASSQVKNTEAFF	NA	TRBV3-1/TRBV3-2	TRBJ1-1	NA
TGTGCCAGCAGTTACACCCCTGGCACTGAAGCTTTCTTT	CASSYTPGTEAFF	NA	TRBV6-5	TRBJ1-1	NA
TGTGCCAGCAGCCGCGGAAATTGGGGAGAGACCCAGTACTTC	CASSRGNWGETQYF	NA	TRBV7-9	TRBJ2-5	once
TGTGCCAGTAGTATTGGGCTTAATTCACCCCTCCACTTT	CASSIGLNSPLHF	NA	TRBV19	TRBJ1-6	NA
TGTGCCAGCAGCTCGGGCCCCTACGAGCAGTACTTC	CASSSGPYEQYF	NA	TRBV6-5	TRBJ2-7	NA
TGTGCCTGGAGCCCCAATCCTAATGAAAAACTGTTTTTT	CAWSPNPNEKLFF	NA	TRBV30	TRBJ1-4	NA
TGCGCCAGCAGCAACCGACAGGGGTATAGAAACGGCTACACCTTC	CASSNRQGYRNGYTF	TRBD1	TRBV5-1	TRBJ1-2	NA
TGTGCCATCAGTGAATCTAAAAGGGAGCTGTTTTTT	CAISESKRELFF	NA	TRBV10-3	TRBJ2-2	NA
TGTGCCAGCAGTTTAGTTGCGGATCAGCCCCAGCATTTT	CASSLVADQPQHF	NA	TRBV12-3/TRBV12-4	TRBJ1-5	once
TGTGCCGTGTCACAGGGGGCGGAGAATTCACCCCTCCACTTT	CAVSQGAENSPLHF	TRBD1	TRBV2	TRBJ1-6	NA
TGTGCCAGCAGCCGCGCACAGGGGCAGGCTGACTACGAGCAGTACTTC	CASSRAQGQADYEQYF	TRBD1	TRBV4-2	TRBJ2-7	NA
TGTGCCAGTAGTCAAAATAGCAATCAGCCCCAGCATTTT	CASSQNSNQPQHF	NA	TRBV19	TRBJ1-5	NA
TGTGCCAGCAGTTTACGACAGTATGAAGCTTTCTTT	CASSLRQYEAFF	NA	TRBV2	TRBJ1-1	NA
TGTGCCAGCGGGACTAGCGGTGGTGCGGATACGCAGTATTTT	CASGTSGGADTQYF	TRBD2	TRBV19	TRBJ2-3	NA
TGTGCCAGCAGCGTAGATCGACAGGGCAACGGGGCTTTCTTT	CASSVDRQGNGAFF	TRBD1	TRBV9	TRBJ1-1	NA
TGTGCCAGCAGTGATTGGCTCCGGTCTGAAGCTTTCTTT	CASSDWLRSEAFF	NA	TRBV2	TRBJ1-1	NA
TGTGCCAGCAGTTTAATCCGGAGCCAAGAGACCCAGTACTTC	CASSLIRSQETQYF	NA	TRBV28	TRBJ2-5	once
TGCGCCAGCAGTGACTCTTTGGGGGATGAGCAGTTCTTC	CASSDSLGDEQFF	NA	TRBV10-1	TRBJ2-1	NA
TGTGCCAGCAGCTTAGATGACAGGGGGGGAGGCTACACCTTC	CASSLDDRGGGYTF	TRBD1	TRBV11-2	TRBJ1-2	NA
TGTGCCAGCAGCCAAGATAGGCAGGGGTGGTACGAGCAGTACTTC	CASSQDRQGWYEQYF	NA	TRBV3-1/TRBV3-2	TRBJ2-7	NA
TGTGCCAGCAGCCACCGAGGACTAGCCAAAAACATTCAGTACTTC	CASSHRGLAKNIQYF	NA	TRBV6-2/TRBV6-3	TRBJ2-4	NA